This T cell receptor beta chain came from a study of cytotoxic CD8 clonotypes in ibrutinib-treated CLL. Concerning this clone itself: Its antigen is still unknown.

V dropped 2 bases and J dropped 6 bases, with 15 bases sitting between them. The CDR3 runs to 15 residues. Germline V gene data show CDR1 as SGHRS and CDR2 as YFSETQ. Libraries of TCR beta were made from 1.5 to 2.5 micrograms of genomic DNA that came from cryopreserved PBMCs. Findings and caveats of the study: Public clonotypes were seen rarely and were contracted or stable on treatment. Exceeding age-matched healthy donors, baseline clonality also tracked the counts of circulating CD8+ T cells.

TCRdb keeps only in-frame clones here, not all; method: immunoSEQ multiplex PCR. The sample lists 45,000 or so clones; about 57% were seen once. The chain combines TRBV5-1 with TRBJ2-1, with D unclear. The origin of this receptor is a human donor with chronic lymphocytic leukemia. The sequences come from PBMCs, collected after 24 months of ibrutinib treatment. The CDR3 nucleotides are TGCGCCAGCAGCTTCAGGCAGCGTGGTTCCAATGAGCAGTTCTTC. This codes for CASSFRQRGSNEQFF.